This T cell receptor (beta chain) was sequenced in a study of cytomegalovirus exposure and HLA in healthy donors. Both 60 Vbeta primers and 13 Jbeta primers went into the PCR. Profiling relied on immunoSEQ multiplex PCR, and the TCRdb table lists in-frame clones only, not all of them. This table has some 110,000 clones, about 12% appearing once. The CDR3 contains 17 residues. Germline loops: CDR1 SEHNR, CDR2 FQNEAQ (reference sequence). The J segment lost 7 bases and the V segment lost 1 base, leaving 13 bases of the junction unmatched. The source material was PBMCs. The receptor comes from a man aged 40-49 years in good health and CMV-seropositive. V is TRBV7-9 and J is TRBJ2-7, with 10 bases lining up with TRBD2. The CDR3 protein is CASSLGVAGGPLGEQYF. The CDR3 coding sequence is TGTGCCAGCAGCTTAGGGGTAGCGGGAGGACCCCTGGGGGAGCAGTACTTC.